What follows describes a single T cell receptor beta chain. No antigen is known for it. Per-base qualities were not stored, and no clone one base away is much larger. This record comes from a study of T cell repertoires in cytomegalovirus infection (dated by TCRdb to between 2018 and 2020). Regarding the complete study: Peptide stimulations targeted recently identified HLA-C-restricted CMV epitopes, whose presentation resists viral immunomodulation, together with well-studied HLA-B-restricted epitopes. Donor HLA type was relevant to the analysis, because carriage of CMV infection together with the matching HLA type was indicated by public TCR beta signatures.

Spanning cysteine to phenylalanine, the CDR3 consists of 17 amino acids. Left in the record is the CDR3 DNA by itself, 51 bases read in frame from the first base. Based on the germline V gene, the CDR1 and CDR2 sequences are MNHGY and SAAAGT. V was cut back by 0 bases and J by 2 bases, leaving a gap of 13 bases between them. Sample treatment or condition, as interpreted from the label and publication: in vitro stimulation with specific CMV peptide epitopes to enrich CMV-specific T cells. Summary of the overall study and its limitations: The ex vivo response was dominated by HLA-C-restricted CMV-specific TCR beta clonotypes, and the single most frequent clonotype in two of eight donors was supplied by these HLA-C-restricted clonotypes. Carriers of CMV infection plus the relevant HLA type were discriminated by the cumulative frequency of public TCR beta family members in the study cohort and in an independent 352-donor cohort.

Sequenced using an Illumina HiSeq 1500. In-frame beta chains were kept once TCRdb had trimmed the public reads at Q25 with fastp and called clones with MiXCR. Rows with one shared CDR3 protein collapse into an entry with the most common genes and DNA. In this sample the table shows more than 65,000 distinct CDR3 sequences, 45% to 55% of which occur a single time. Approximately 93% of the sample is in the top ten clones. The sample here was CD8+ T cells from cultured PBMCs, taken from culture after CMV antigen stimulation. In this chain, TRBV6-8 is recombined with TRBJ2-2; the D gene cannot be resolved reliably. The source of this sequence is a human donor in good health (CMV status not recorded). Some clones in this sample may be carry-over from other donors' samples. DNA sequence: TGTGCCAGCAGTTACTCACTCGGGTCCCTTAACACCGGGGAGCTGTTTTTT. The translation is CASSYSLGSLNTGELFF.